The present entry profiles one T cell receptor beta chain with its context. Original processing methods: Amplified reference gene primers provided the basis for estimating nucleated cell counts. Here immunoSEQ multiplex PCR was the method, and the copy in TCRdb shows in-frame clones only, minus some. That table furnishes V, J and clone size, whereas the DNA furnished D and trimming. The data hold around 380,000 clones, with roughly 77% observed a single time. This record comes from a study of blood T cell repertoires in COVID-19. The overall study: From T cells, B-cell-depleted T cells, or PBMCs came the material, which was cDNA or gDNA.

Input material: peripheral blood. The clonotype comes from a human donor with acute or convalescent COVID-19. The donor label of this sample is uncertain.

The CDR3 here is CASSLVPGLSTDTQYF. The CDR3 coding sequence is TGTGCCAGCAGCTTAGTACCAGGGCTGAGCACAGATACGCAGTATTTT. The V gene is TRBV11-2, the J gene TRBJ2-3, with D maybe TRBD1 (5 bases). The CDR3 covers 16 residues. The ends were cut back, 1 base at V and 0 bases at J, with 11 bases in the middle. The germline V gene has CDR1 SGHAT and CDR2 FQNNGV.